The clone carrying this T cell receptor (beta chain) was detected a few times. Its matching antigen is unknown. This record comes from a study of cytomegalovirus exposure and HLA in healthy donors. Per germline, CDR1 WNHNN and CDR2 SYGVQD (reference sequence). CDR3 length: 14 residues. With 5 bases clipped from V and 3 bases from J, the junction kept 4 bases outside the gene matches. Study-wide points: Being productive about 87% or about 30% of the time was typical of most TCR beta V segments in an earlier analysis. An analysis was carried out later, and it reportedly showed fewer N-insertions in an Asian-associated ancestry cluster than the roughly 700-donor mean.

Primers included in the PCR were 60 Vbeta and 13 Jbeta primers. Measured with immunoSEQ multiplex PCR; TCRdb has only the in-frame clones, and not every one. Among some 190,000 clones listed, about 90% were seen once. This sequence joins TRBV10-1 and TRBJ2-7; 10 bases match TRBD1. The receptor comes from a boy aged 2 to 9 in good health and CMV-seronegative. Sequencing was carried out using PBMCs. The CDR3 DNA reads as TGCGCCAGCAGTACCGGGACAGGGGACTACGAGCAGTACTTC. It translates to CASSTGTGDYEQYF.